These 3 T cell receptor beta chains share one sample of origin, sequenced in a study of blood T cell repertoires in COVID-19. The protocol was immunoSEQ multiplex PCR, while the TCRdb copy is restricted to in-frame clones and leaves out a portion. The data show roughly 280,000 clones, 85% to 95% seen once. The sample consisted of PBMCs or T cells enriched from blood (not recorded which). The receptors originated from a man in his forties who had been exposed to COVID-19.

V usage is TRBV27 and J usage is TRBJ1-1; TRBD1 matches 8 bases. J was trimmed by 4 bases and V by 4 bases; bases with no gene match: 8. Germline CDR1 reads MNHEY; CDR2 reads SMNVEV (reference sequence). The CDR3 covers 15 residues. The CDR3 DNA is TGTGCCAGCAGTTCCCAGGGGGCATATGGCACTGAAGCTTTCTTT. Translation: CASSSQGAYGTEAFF.

V is TRBV28 and J is TRBJ1-1; perhaps TRBD1 as D (6 bases). Trimming stripped 5 bases from V and 3 bases from J, with 16 bases between. CDR3 size: 15 residues. The germline V gene encodes CDR1 MDHEN and CDR2 SYDVKM. DNA for the CDR3: TGTGCCAGCAGTCTAGGGGGTAGGGGTGACACTGAAGCTTTCTTT. This encodes CASSLGGRGDTEAFF.

The chain links TRBV19 to TRBJ2-2, with D possibly being TRBD1 (6 bases). Trimming cost V 6 bases and J 1 base, with 9 bases left between them. In germline, CDR1 is LNHDA, CDR2 SQIVND (reference sequence). The CDR3 sequence is 14 residues long. This CDR3 reads CASRTTGNTGELFF. DNA for the CDR3: TGTGCCAGTAGAACGACAGGGAACACCGGGGAGCTGTTTTTT.